This TCR beta chain came from a study of identical twins. General observations from the study: Modelling underestimated the level of out-of-frame TCR alpha sharing observed in monozygotic twins.

V was pared by 5 bases and J by 1 base, with 13 bases of the junction left unmatched. This CDR3 comprises 19 residues. CDR1 LGHDT and CDR2 YNNKEL come from the germline V gene (reference sequence). TCRdb passed the 5' RACE reads through MiXCR, listing each CDR3 protein once. In the table there are about 260,000 distinct CDR3 sequences, 7% of which are singletons. The sample holds a few counts of this clonotype. As yet, its antigen is unknown. This sample was shared with a second study, whose subject was yellow fever vaccine responses in identical twins. That report adds: Twins reportedly mounted vaccine T cell responses that seemed partly convergent, partly personalized.

The sequence was collected from a woman aged 18-35 years in good health. The chain combines TRBV3-1 with TRBJ2-1; 11 bases line up with TRBD2. Specimen: memory (CD45RO+) T cells sorted from blood. The CDR3 spells CASSEKLAGASGSYNEQFF. The CDR3 DNA reads TGTGCCAGCAGCGAAAAACTAGCGGGAGCCTCCGGGTCCTACAATGAGCAGTTCTTC.